This T cell receptor (beta chain) comes out of a study of T-cell memory formation after mild COVID-19. The germline V gene encodes CDR1 MNHEY and CDR2 SVGAGI. This CDR3 has 13 amino acids. V dropped 6 bases and J dropped 2 bases, with 11 bases sitting between them. One entry per CDR3 protein, called by TCRdb with MiXCR from the 5' RACE reads. This sample has roughly 500,000 distinct CDR3 sequences; roughly 20% occur once, and the top ten carry around an eighth. This clonotype came up a few times. The sequence came from an adult woman who had mild COVID-19 (a few samples of this study predate the infection). Cell type and time point are not known. The chain carries TRBV6-5 and TRBJ2-7; D ambiguous. Sequenced material: PBMCs or a T cell subset sorted from them (not recorded which). The CDR3 loop is CASRSRPAYEQYF. DNA for the CDR3: TGTGCCAGCAGGAGTAGGCCGGCCTACGAGCAGTACTTC.